A single sample gave rise to the 22 T cell receptor beta chains below, sequenced in a study of T-cell memory formation after mild COVID-19. MiXCR, applied by TCRdb to the 5' RACE reads, yields one record per CDR3 protein. The table includes around 130,000 distinct CDR3 sequences, approximately 5.9% detected once. The specimen sequenced was PBMCs or a T cell subset sorted from them (not recorded which). The receptors were sampled from an adult woman who had mild COVID-19 (a few samples of this study predate the infection). Cell type and time point are not known.

The chain has TRBV6-2 or TRBV6-3 and TRBJ2-7, with TRBD1 matching 10 bases. From germline, CDR1 is MNHEY and CDR2 SVGEGT. J lost 5 bases, V lost 6 bases, and 10 bases had no gene match. The CDR3 consists of 15 residues. Written as DNA, the CDR3 is TGTGCCAGCAGGCGTACCGGGACAGGGGTCGACGAGCAGTACTTC. Amino acids: CASRRTGTGVDEQYF.

The sample holds a few counts of this clonotype. The chain couples TRBV20-1 to TRBJ1-2; no clear D gene. V lost 6 bases and J 7 bases, leaving 18 bases between the germline ends. Germline V gene data show CDR1 as DFQATT and CDR2 as SNEGSKA (reference sequence). This CDR3 is built from 13 residues. The chain's CDR3 is CSAQKRGSSGYTF. In nucleotides, the CDR3 is TGCAGTGCCCAGAAGCGGGGTAGTTCTGGCTACACCTTC.

The chain employs TRBV7-2 and TRBJ2-1, with D hard to call. The CDR3 consists of 14 residues. With 3 bases removed from V and 2 bases from J, the gap between germline ends came to 8 bases. The germline gives CDR1 SGHTA, CDR2 FQGNSA. The DNA of the CDR3 is TGTGCCAGCAGCTTCGACCCGACCTACAATGAGCAGTTCTTC. Amino acids: CASSFDPTYNEQFF.

The V and J genes are TRBV12-3 or TRBV12-4 and TRBJ2-3, with D possibly TRBD2 on 5 matching bases. The CDR3 is 15 amino acids. With 1 base removed from V and 6 bases from J, the gap between germline ends came to 14 bases. In DNA, the CDR3 is TGTGCCAGCAGTTTAGGGAGGACCCCGGGGGATACGCAGTATTTT. It translates to CASSLGRTPGDTQYF.

The table lists this clonotype with a few counts. This chain links TRBV5-1 with TRBJ2-1, with D possibly TRBD2 on 5 matching bases. The CDR3 has 14 amino acids. Germline CDR1 reads SGHRS; CDR2 reads YFSETQ. V was clipped by 2 bases and J by 7 bases, with 13 bases between them. The CDR3 loop reads CASSLVATGNEQFF. DNA for the CDR3: TGCGCCAGCAGCTTAGTGGCAACGGGGAATGAGCAGTTCTTC.

This clonotype has ten or more counts. This chain links TRBV12-3 or TRBV12-4 with TRBJ1-2; D is unresolved. The CDR3 extends over 15 amino acids. The V end lost 1 base, the J end lost 5 bases, and 14 bases lay between the germline ends. CDR3 nucleotides: TGTGCCAGCAGTTTAGGGGCATCAATGGGTTATGGCTACACCTTC. This sequence encodes CASSLGASMGYGYTF.

This clonotype has a count of ten or more. V and J are TRBV24-1 and TRBJ2-1, with D uncertain. V was pared by 0 bases and J by 3 bases, with 11 bases between. This CDR3 is built from 16 residues. CDR1 and CDR2 (germline): KGHDR, SFDVKD. The CDR3 sequence: CATSDLESSLYNEQFF. The CDR3 region has the DNA TGTGCCACCAGTGATTTGGAGAGCAGCCTCTACAATGAGCAGTTCTTC.

This sequence joins TRBV27 and TRBJ2-1; TRBD2 aligns across 9 bases. The CDR3 runs 14 residues. Germline V gives CDR1 MNHEY, CDR2 SMNVEV (reference sequence). Germline trimming cut 5 bases from V and 7 bases from J; bases unmatched to any gene: 6. CDR3 sequence (DNA): TGTGCCAGCAGTCGCCTAGCGGGACGGAATGAGCAGTTCTTC. Protein product: CASSRLAGRNEQFF.

The table lists this clonotype with many counts. V and J are TRBV28 and TRBJ2-1; D tentatively fits TRBD1 or TRBD2 (5 bases each). The germline CDR1 and CDR2 sequences are MDHEN and SYDVKM. V gave up 7 bases and J gave up 6 bases, with 19 bases separating them. This CDR3 contains 15 residues. Here the CDR3 DNA reads TGTGCCAGCAACGGGAAACCCCAAAGGGGCAATGAGCAGTTCTTC. It yields the protein CASNGKPQRGNEQFF.

This clonotype was counted many times. The rearrangement uses TRBV12-3 or TRBV12-4 and TRBJ1-1; D is undetermined. CDR3 size: 14 residues. V lost 7 bases to trimming and J lost 8 bases, with 20 bases between them. The CDR3 sequence: CASTSAAGSLEAFF. The CDR3 DNA is TGTGCCAGCACCTCCGCGGCGGGGTCCCTCGAAGCTTTCTTT.

This clonotype has only a few counts. The chain is built from TRBV7-2 and TRBJ2-7, with 7 bases fitting TRBD1. Per the germline V gene, CDR1 is SGHTA and CDR2 is FQGNSA. This CDR3 has 16 amino acids. V dropped 5 bases and J dropped 0; count of bases not matched to a gene: 10. CDR3 sequence: CASSKQGTKSSYEQYF. In DNA, the CDR3 is TGTGCCAGCAGCAAACAGGGGACGAAAAGCTCCTACGAGCAGTACTTC.

V usage is TRBV11-2 and J usage is TRBJ2-2; TRBD2 is a possible D gene (5 bases). Germline CDR1 and CDR2: SGHAT and FQNNGV. The CDR3 is made up of 16 amino acids. V lost 4 bases to trimming and J lost 7 bases, with 19 bases between them. This CDR3 reads CASSSHRGPRGGELFF. The DNA of the CDR3 is TGTGCCAGCAGCTCCCATAGAGGACCTCGGGGCGGGGAGCTGTTTTTT.

This chain uses TRBV3-1 with TRBJ2-5, with 10 bases identical to TRBD2. This CDR3 is 18 amino acids long. Germline CDR1 and CDR2: LGHDT and YNNKEL (reference sequence). The ends lost 0 bases at V and 5 bases at J; junction bases unmatched: 12. The CDR3 nucleotides read TGTGCCAGCAGCCAAGATCCCCAACTAGCGGGGAAATTCGAGACCCAGTACTTC. It is translated as CASSQDPQLAGKFETQYF.

The chain combines TRBV12-3 or TRBV12-4 with TRBJ2-2; 11 bases match TRBD2. The ends lost 5 bases at V and 0 bases at J; junction bases unmatched: 14. The CDR3 covers 20 residues. The CDR3, as DNA: TGTGCCAGCAGTCCTCTAAACCCGGGACTAGCGGACTCGAACACCGGGGAGCTGTTTTTT. Its protein product is CASSPLNPGLADSNTGELFF.

The chain couples TRBV6-5 to TRBJ2-7, with unresolved D. Trimming pared 2 bases from V and 0 bases from J, leaving 11 bases between. This CDR3 has 15 residues. CDR1 MNHEY and CDR2 SVGAGI come from the germline V gene. The CDR3 DNA sequence: TGTGCCAGCAGTTACGTAGGCCAGGTCTCCTACGAGCAGTACTTC. Protein: CASSYVGQVSYEQYF.

In this sample, this clonotype turned up once. The chain uses TRBV11-2 and TRBJ2-2; D uncertain. The V and J ends lost 0 bases and 4 bases respectively, with 6 bases between them. This CDR3 has 14 amino acids. CDR1 SGHAT and CDR2 FQNNGV come from the germline V gene. CDR3 DNA sequence: TGTGCCAGCAGCTTAGACACCACCACCGGGGAGCTGTTTTTT. As protein: CASSLDTTTGELFF. Based on the CDR3 plus reference TRBV11-2 and TRBJ2-2, the full variable domain is EAGVAQSPRYKIIEKRQSVAFWCNPISGHATLYWYQQILGQGPKLLIQFQNNGVVDDSQLPKDRFSAERLKGVDSTLKIQPAKLEDSAVYLCASSLDTTTGELFFGEGSRLTVL.

Ten or more counts support this clonotype. This chain links TRBV7-6 with TRBJ1-2; D call uncertain. The CDR3 consists of 13 residues. The germline gives CDR1 SGHVS, CDR2 FNYEAQ. V dropped 5 bases and J dropped 5 bases, with 12 bases sitting between them. The CDR3 coding sequence is TGTGCCAGCAGCCCCCGGACTGGATATGGCTACACCTTC. This codes for CASSPRTGYGYTF.

The V call is TRBV7-6, the J call TRBJ1-1; weak D call: TRBD1 (5 bases). Germline CDR1 SGHVS, CDR2 FNYEAQ. V was shortened by 1 base and J by 5 bases, with 17 bases between the two germline ends. This CDR3 spans 16 amino acids. CDR3 nucleotide sequence: TGTGCCAGCAGCTTAGAACGTTTGGCAGGGCGGACTGAAGCTTTCTTT. Protein product: CASSLERLAGRTEAFF.

The chain links TRBV7-8 to TRBJ1-1; D gene uncertain. Germline loops: CDR1 SGHVS, CDR2 FQNEAQ. V lost 3 bases and J lost 5, with 7 bases in between. The CDR3 length is 12 residues. CDR3 sequence: CASSLTGTEAFF. CDR3 DNA sequence: TGTGCCAGCAGCTTGACGGGGACTGAAGCTTTCTTT.

This clonotype was counted only a few times. This sequence joins TRBV6-4 and TRBJ2-2; 8 nucleotides line up with TRBD1. The CDR3 is 15 amino acids. With 4 bases clipped from V and 4 bases from J, the junction kept 5 bases outside the gene matches. Germline V lookup: CDR1 MRHNA, CDR2 SNTAGT. CDR3 protein: CASSGQGTSTGELFF. CDR3 in DNA: TGTGCCAGCAGTGGACAGGGGACGTCCACCGGGGAGCTGTTTTTT.

This chain joins TRBV12-3 or TRBV12-4 and TRBJ1-2; 7 nucleotides align to TRBD1. V gave up 7 bases and J gave up 7 bases; unmatched junction bases: 12. This CDR3 comprises 14 residues. DNA for the CDR3: TGTGCCAGCACTCTCGCGAGGGGGCGAGTTGGCTACACCTTC. This translates into CASTLARGRVGYTF.

In this sample, this clonotype turned up many times. V is TRBV29-1 and J is TRBJ1-5, with no clear D. The CDR3 has 14 residues. Trimming left V 4 bases short and J 2 bases short, with 12 bases between. Germline CDR1 reads SQVTM; CDR2 reads ANQGSEA. In nucleotides, the CDR3 is TGCAGCGTTGCGGACTCCCCGCGCAATCAGCCCCAGCATTTT. As protein: CSVADSPRNQPQHF.